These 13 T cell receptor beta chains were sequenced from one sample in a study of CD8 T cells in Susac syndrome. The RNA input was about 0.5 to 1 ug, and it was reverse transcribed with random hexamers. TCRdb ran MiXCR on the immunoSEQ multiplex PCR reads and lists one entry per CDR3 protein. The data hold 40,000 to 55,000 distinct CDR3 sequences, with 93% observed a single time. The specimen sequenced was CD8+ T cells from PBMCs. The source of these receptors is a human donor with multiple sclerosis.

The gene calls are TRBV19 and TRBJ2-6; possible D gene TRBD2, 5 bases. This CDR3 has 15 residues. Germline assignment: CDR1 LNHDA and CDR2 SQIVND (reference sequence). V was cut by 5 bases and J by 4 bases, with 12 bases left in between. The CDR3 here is CASSSFGMGANVLTF. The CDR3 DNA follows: TGTGCCAGTAGTTCCTTCGGGATGGGGGCCAACGTCCTGACTTTC.

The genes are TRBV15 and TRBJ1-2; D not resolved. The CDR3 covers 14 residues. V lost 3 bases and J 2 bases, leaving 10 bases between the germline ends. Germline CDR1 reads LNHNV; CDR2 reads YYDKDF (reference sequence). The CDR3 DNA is TGTGCCACCAGCAGCCTGTCAGAGAACTATGGCTACACCTTC. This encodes CATSSLSENYGYTF.

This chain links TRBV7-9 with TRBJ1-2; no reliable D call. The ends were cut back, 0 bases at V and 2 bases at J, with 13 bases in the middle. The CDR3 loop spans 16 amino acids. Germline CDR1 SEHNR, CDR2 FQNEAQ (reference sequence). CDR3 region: CASSLAHEGRNYGYTF. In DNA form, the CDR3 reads TGTGCCAGCAGCTTAGCGCATGAGGGAAGGAACTATGGCTACACCTTC.

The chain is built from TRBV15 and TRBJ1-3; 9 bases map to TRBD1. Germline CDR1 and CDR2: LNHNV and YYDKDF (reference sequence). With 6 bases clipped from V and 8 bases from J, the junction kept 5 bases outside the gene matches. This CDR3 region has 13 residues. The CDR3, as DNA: TGTGCCACCAGGGGACAGGGAACGTACACCATATATTTT. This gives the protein CATRGQGTYTIYF.

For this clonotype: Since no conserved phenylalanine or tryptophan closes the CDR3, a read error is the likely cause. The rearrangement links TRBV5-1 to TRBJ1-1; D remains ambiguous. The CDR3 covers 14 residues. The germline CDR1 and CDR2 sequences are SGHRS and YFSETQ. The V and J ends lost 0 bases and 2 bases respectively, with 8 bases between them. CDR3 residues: CASSLGWGNTEAFS. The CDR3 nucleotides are TGCGCCAGCAGCTTGGGGTGGGGTAACACTGAAGCTTTCTCT.

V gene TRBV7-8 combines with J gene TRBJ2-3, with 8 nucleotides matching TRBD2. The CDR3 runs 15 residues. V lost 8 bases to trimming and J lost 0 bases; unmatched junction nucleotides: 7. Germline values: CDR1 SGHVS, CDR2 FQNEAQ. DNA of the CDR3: TGTGCCAGCCGGGCTAGCGGGCTCAGCACAGATACGCAGTATTTT. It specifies CASRASGLSTDTQYF.

CDR3 nucleotide sequence: TGCAGTGCTAGAGATCTCCGGGCCCCACAATACAATGGCTACACCTTC. This encodes CSARDLRAPQYNGYTF. The genes are TRBV20-1 and TRBJ1-2, with no clear D. Germline V gene data show CDR1 as DFQATT and CDR2 as SNEGSKA (reference sequence). V was trimmed by 0 bases and J by 6 bases, leaving 20 bases between them. The CDR3 is 16 residues long.

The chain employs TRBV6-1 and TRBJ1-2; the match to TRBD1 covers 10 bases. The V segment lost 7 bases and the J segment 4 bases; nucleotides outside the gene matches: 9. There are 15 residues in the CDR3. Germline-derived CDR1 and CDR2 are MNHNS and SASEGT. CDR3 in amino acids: CASNSPGQGIYGYTF. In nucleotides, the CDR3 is TGTGCCAGCAACTCTCCGGGACAGGGGATCTATGGCTACACCTTC.

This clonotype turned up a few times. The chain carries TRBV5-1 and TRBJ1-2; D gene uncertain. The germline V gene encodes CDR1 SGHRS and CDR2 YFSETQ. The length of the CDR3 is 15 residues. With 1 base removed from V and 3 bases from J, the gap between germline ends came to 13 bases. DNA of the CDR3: TGCGCCAGCAGCTTGAGCGGCTACCGGGACTATGGCTACACCTTC. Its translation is CASSLSGYRDYGYTF.

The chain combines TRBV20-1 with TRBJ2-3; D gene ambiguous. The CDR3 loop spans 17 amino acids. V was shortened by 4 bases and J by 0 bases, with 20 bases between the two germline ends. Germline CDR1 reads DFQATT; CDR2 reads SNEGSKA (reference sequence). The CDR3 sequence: CSATSLMTSYSTDTQYF. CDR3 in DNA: TGCAGTGCTACCTCCTTGATGACGAGCTATAGCACAGATACGCAGTATTTT.

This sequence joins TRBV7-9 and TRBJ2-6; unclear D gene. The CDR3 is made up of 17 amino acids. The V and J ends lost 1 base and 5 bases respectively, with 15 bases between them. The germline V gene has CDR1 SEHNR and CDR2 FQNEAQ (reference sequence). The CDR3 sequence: CASSLVFDGPRANVLTF. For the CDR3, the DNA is TGTGCCAGCAGCTTAGTCTTTGACGGCCCTCGGGCCAACGTCCTGACTTTC.

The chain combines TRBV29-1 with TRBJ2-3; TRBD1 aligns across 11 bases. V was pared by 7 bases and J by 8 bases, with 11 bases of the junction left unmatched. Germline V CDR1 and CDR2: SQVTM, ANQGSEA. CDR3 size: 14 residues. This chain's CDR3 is CSEPGQGEWGTQYF. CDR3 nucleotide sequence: TGCAGCGAGCCGGGACAGGGGGAGTGGGGTACGCAGTATTTT.

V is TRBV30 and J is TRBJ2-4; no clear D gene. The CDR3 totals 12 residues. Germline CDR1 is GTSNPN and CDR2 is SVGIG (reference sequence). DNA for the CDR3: TGTGCATACTCGGGAGCCAAAAACATTCAGTACTTC. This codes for CAYSGAKNIQYF.